Listed below are T cell receptor beta chains from one sample, sequenced in a study of read filtering for tumor transcriptome and immune sequencing. TCRdb called the reads again in MiXCR, with one record for every CDR3 protein. Of 5,000 to 6,500 distinct CDR3 sequences detected, 20% to 30% appear once; the ten largest clones hold approximately 48%. Sequencing was carried out using a population of CD138-negative cells sorted from bone marrow. These receptors were collected from a donor aged 40 or over with multiple myeloma. The CDR3 runs from the conserved cysteine through the conserved F or W. Each record gives: J gene, D gene, clone size, V gene, CDR3 protein, CDR3 DNA. A D gene is named only where the DNA matches it firmly. The size entry is marked missing in some rows and otherwise reads once, few, many or a size class.

j_gene: TRBJ1-1; d_gene: -; abundance: many; v_gene: TRBV19; CDR3aa: CASSIESGAWTEAFF; CDR3nt: TGTGCCAGTAGTATAGAATCGGGGGCATGGACTGAAGCTTTCTTT
j_gene: TRBJ2-1; d_gene: TRBD1; abundance: medium-sized; v_gene: TRBV20-1; CDR3aa: CSTMPGQGAYNEQFF; CDR3nt: TGCAGTACTATGCCTGGACAGGGGGCTTACAATGAGCAGTTCTTC
j_gene: TRBJ2-4; d_gene: -; abundance: many; v_gene: TRBV25-1; CDR3aa: CASSERDIQYF; CDR3nt: TGTGCCAGCAGTGAGAGGGACATTCAGTACTTC
j_gene: TRBJ2-7; d_gene: -; abundance: -; v_gene: TRBV7-2; CDR3aa: CASSYRGGDEQYF; CDR3nt: TGTGCCAGCAGCTACAGGGGGGGGGACGAGCAGTACTTC
j_gene: TRBJ2-3; d_gene: -; abundance: -; v_gene: TRBV20-1; CDR3aa: CSARVPSADTQYF; CDR3nt: TGCAGTGCTAGAGTTCCTAGCGCTGATACGCAGTATTTT
j_gene: TRBJ2-4; d_gene: TRBD2; abundance: few; v_gene: TRBV7-9; CDR3aa: CASSLGLAGGEAKNIQYF; CDR3nt: TGTGCCAGCAGCTTGGGACTAGCGGGAGGCGAAGCCAAAAACATTCAGTACTTC
j_gene: TRBJ1-1; d_gene: -; abundance: -; v_gene: TRBV20-1; CDR3aa: CSAWTALTGSTEAFF; CDR3nt: TGCAGTGCTTGGACGGCCTTGACAGGCTCCACTGAAGCTTTCTTT
j_gene: TRBJ2-7; d_gene: TRBD2; abundance: many; v_gene: TRBV11-2; CDR3aa: CASSSGTRGYEQYF; CDR3nt: TGTGCCAGCAGCTCCGGGACTAGGGGGTACGAGCAGTACTTC
j_gene: TRBJ2-2; d_gene: -; abundance: -; v_gene: TRBV4-3; CDR3aa: CASSQAPGLNTGELSF; CDR3nt: TGCGCCAGCAGCCAGGCCCCCGGACTTAACACCGGGGAGCTGTCTTTT
j_gene: TRBJ2-5; d_gene: -; abundance: medium-sized; v_gene: TRBV9; CDR3aa: CASSSDQETQYF; CDR3nt: TGTGCCAGCTCCTCGGACCAAGAGACCCAGTACTTC
j_gene: TRBJ2-2; d_gene: -; abundance: many; v_gene: TRBV29-1; CDR3aa: CSVATGLGELFF; CDR3nt: TGCAGCGTTGCTACAGGGCTGGGGGAGCTGTTTTTT
j_gene: TRBJ2-1; d_gene: -; abundance: many; v_gene: TRBV6-2/TRBV6-3; CDR3aa: CASRGPNNEQFF; CDR3nt: TGTGCCAGCAGAGGTCCCAACAATGAGCAGTTCTTC
j_gene: TRBJ1-4; d_gene: -; abundance: few; v_gene: TRBV7-8; CDR3aa: CASSLSVIFEKLFF; CDR3nt: TGTGCCAGCAGCTTGTCAGTGATCTTCGAAAAACTGTTTTTT
j_gene: TRBJ2-1; d_gene: TRBD2; abundance: medium-sized; v_gene: TRBV4-2; CDR3aa: CASSQGVGGMVEQFF; CDR3nt: TGCGCCAGCAGCCAAGGGGTCGGGGGGATGGTTGAGCAGTTCTTC
j_gene: TRBJ1-1; d_gene: TRBD1; abundance: -; v_gene: TRBV30; CDR3aa: CAWSDRGRDTEAFF; CDR3nt: TGTGCCTGGAGCGACAGGGGAAGGGACACTGAAGCTTTCTTT
j_gene: TRBJ1-4; d_gene: TRBD1; abundance: -; v_gene: TRBV20-1; CDR3aa: CSARAGTENEKLFF; CDR3nt: TGCAGTGCTAGAGCCGGGACAGAGAATGAAAAACTGTTTTTT
j_gene: TRBJ2-1; d_gene: -; abundance: many; v_gene: TRBV2; CDR3aa: CASPAGEQFF; CDR3nt: TGTGCCAGCCCAGCGGGTGAGCAGTTCTTC
j_gene: TRBJ2-7; d_gene: -; abundance: many; v_gene: TRBV3-1; CDR3aa: CASSPYSTPTYEQYF; CDR3nt: TGTGCCAGCAGCCCCTACTCAACCCCCACCTACGAGCAGTACTTC
j_gene: TRBJ2-1; d_gene: TRBD1; abundance: once; v_gene: TRBV6-1; CDR3aa: CASSAKTGVHNEQLF; CDR3nt: TGTGCCAGCAGTGCCAAGACAGGGGTACACAATGAGCAGCTCTTC
j_gene: TRBJ2-1; d_gene: -; abundance: many; v_gene: TRBV2; CDR3aa: CASSLTRNEQFF; CDR3nt: TGTGCCAGCAGTCTGACTCGCAATGAGCAGTTCTTC
j_gene: TRBJ2-3; d_gene: -; abundance: many; v_gene: TRBV7-6; CDR3aa: CASSLRNVGYTDTQYF; CDR3nt: TGTGCCAGCAGCCTCCGCAACGTCGGGTACACAGATACGCAGTATTTT
j_gene: TRBJ2-1; d_gene: -; abundance: -; v_gene: TRBV4-1; CDR3aa: CASGVQSSYNKQFF; CDR3nt: TGCGCCAGCGGGGTCCAGAGCTCCTACAATAAGCAGTTCTTC
j_gene: TRBJ2-1; d_gene: -; abundance: many; v_gene: TRBV29-1; CDR3aa: CSVRYGFNEQFF; CDR3nt: TGCAGCGTCCGTTATGGGTTCAATGAGCAGTTCTTC
j_gene: TRBJ2-3; d_gene: TRBD2; abundance: many; v_gene: TRBV4-2; CDR3aa: CASSQAEASGSLNTDTQYF; CDR3nt: TGTGCCAGCAGCCAAGCCGAGGCTAGCGGGAGTTTAAACACAGATACGCAGTATTTT
j_gene: TRBJ2-7; d_gene: -; abundance: many; v_gene: TRBV6-2/TRBV6-3; CDR3aa: CASSYGGPYEQYF; CDR3nt: TGTGCCAGCAGTTACGGGGGTCCCTACGAGCAGTACTTC
j_gene: TRBJ2-2; d_gene: TRBD1; abundance: many; v_gene: TRBV4-3; CDR3aa: CASSQDAAGTGGELFF; CDR3nt: TGCGCCAGCAGCCAAGATGCCGCCGGGACAGGCGGGGAGCTGTTTTTT
j_gene: TRBJ2-3; d_gene: -; abundance: few; v_gene: TRBV7-9; CDR3aa: CASSLAGSTDTQYF; CDR3nt: TGTGCCAGCAGCTTAGCCGGGTCGACAGATACGCAGTATTTT
j_gene: TRBJ1-1; d_gene: -; abundance: many; v_gene: TRBV18; CDR3aa: CASSPISSLNTEAFF; CDR3nt: TGTGCCAGCTCACCAATATCCAGTTTGAACACTGAAGCTTTCTTT
j_gene: TRBJ2-1; d_gene: -; abundance: -; v_gene: TRBV4-3; CDR3aa: CASSRDSSSYNGQFF; CDR3nt: TGCGCCAGCAGCCGCGACTCCAGCTCCTACAATGGGCAGTTCTTT
j_gene: TRBJ2-3; d_gene: TRBD2; abundance: few; v_gene: TRBV2; CDR3aa: CASRDPLAGDSHRYHF; CDR3nt: TGTGCCAGCAGGGATCCACTAGCGGGAGACTCGCACAGATACCATTTT
j_gene: TRBJ1-5; d_gene: -; abundance: many; v_gene: TRBV2; CDR3aa: CASRGQPRQPQHF; CDR3nt: TGTGCCAGCAGAGGACAGCCCAGGCAGCCCCAGCATTTT
j_gene: TRBJ2-2; d_gene: TRBD2; abundance: many; v_gene: TRBV20-1; CDR3aa: CSVAGVNTGELFF; CDR3nt: TGCAGTGTCGCGGGGGTTAACACCGGGGAGCTGTTTTTT
j_gene: TRBJ2-1; d_gene: -; abundance: many; v_gene: TRBV20-1; CDR3aa: CSASRDYNEQFF; CDR3nt: TGCAGTGCTAGTAGGGACTACAATGAGCAGTTCTTC
j_gene: TRBJ1-1; d_gene: -; abundance: many; v_gene: TRBV14; CDR3aa: CASSRLGGADTEAFF; CDR3nt: TGTGCCAGCAGCCGACTCGGGGGGGCCGACACTGAAGCTTTCTTT
j_gene: TRBJ1-1; d_gene: -; abundance: many; v_gene: TRBV7-9; CDR3aa: CASSSAEMNTEAFF; CDR3nt: TGTGCCAGCAGCTCTGCTGAAATGAACACTGAAGCTTTCTTT
j_gene: TRBJ2-7; d_gene: TRBD2; abundance: large; v_gene: TRBV20-1; CDR3aa: CSARAGGPLSYEQYF; CDR3nt: TGCAGTGCTAGAGCGGGAGGGCCCCTCTCTTACGAGCAGTACTTC
j_gene: TRBJ2-7; d_gene: -; abundance: -; v_gene: TRBV10-1; CDR3aa: CASSAESLTVSYEQSF; CDR3nt: TGCGCCAGCAGTGCTGAGTCGTTGACGGTCTCCTACGAGCAGTCCTTC
j_gene: TRBJ1-5; d_gene: TRBD1; abundance: many; v_gene: TRBV29-1; CDR3aa: CSVGQGLINQPQHF; CDR3nt: TGCAGCGTGGGACAGGGGCTAATTAATCAGCCCCAGCATTTT
j_gene: TRBJ1-1; d_gene: -; abundance: many; v_gene: TRBV18; CDR3aa: CASSLNSDRMNTEAFF; CDR3nt: TGTGCCAGCTCACTGAATTCGGACAGAATGAACACTGAAGCTTTCTTT
j_gene: TRBJ2-3; d_gene: -; abundance: -; v_gene: TRBV7-8; CDR3aa: CASSPARADTQYF; CDR3nt: TGTGCCAGCAGCCCTGCCAGAGCAGATACGCAGTATTTT
j_gene: TRBJ1-5; d_gene: TRBD1; abundance: medium-sized; v_gene: TRBV28; CDR3aa: CASSEGAQPQHF; CDR3nt: TGTGCCAGCAGTGAGGGGGCTCAGCCCCAGCATTTT
j_gene: TRBJ1-1; d_gene: -; abundance: many; v_gene: TRBV3-1; CDR3aa: CASSQIRQFTSTEAFF; CDR3nt: TGTGCCAGCAGCCAAATTCGACAGTTTACAAGCACTGAAGCTTTCTTT
j_gene: TRBJ1-5; d_gene: -; abundance: -; v_gene: TRBV10-2; CDR3aa: CAGSEGNQPQHF; CDR3nt: TGCGCCGGCAGTGAGGGCAATCAGCCCCAGCATTTT
j_gene: TRBJ1-5; d_gene: -; abundance: -; v_gene: TRBV6-2/TRBV6-3; CDR3aa: CASSYQDRQPQHF; CDR3nt: TGTGCCAGCAGTTACCAAGACAGGCAGCCCCAGCATTTT
j_gene: TRBJ1-1; d_gene: TRBD1; abundance: -; v_gene: TRBV29-1; CDR3aa: CSATPGGSGANTAAFF; CDR3nt: TGCAGCGCCACGCCAGGGGGATCCGGGGCGAACACTGCAGCTTTCTTT